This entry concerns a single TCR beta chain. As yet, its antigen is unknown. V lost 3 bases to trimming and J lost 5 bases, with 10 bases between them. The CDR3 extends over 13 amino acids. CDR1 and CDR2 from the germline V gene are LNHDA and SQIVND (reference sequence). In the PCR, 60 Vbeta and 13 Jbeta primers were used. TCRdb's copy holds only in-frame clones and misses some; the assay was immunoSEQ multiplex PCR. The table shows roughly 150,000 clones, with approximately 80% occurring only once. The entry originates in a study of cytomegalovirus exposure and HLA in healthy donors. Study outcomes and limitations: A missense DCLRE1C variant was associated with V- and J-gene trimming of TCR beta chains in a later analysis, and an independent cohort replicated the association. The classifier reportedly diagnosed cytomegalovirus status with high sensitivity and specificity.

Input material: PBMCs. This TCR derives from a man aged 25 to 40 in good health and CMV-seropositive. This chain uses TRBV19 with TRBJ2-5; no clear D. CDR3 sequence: CASSISGYETQYF. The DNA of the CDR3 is TGTGCCAGTAGTATCTCAGGATACGAGACCCAGTACTTC.